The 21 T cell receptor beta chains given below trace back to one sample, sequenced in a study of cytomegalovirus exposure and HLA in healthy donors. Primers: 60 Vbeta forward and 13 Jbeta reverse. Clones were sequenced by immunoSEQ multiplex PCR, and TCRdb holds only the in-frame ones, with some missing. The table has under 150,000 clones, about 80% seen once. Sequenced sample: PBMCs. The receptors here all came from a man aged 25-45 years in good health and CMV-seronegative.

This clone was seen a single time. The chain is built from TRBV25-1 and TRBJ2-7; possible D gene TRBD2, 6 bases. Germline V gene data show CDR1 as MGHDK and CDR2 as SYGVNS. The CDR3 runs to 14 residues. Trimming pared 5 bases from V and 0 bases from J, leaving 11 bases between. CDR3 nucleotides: TGTGCCAGCAGTATACACGGGGGCTCCTACGAGCAGTACTTC. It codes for CASSIHGGSYEQYF.

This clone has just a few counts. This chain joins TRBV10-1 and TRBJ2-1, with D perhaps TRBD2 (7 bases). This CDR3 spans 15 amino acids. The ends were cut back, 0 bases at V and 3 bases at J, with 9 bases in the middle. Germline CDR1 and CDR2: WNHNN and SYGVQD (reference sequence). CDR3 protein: CASSESGGGYNEQFF. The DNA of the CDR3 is TGCGCCAGCAGTGAGTCAGGGGGGGGCTACAATGAGCAGTTCTTC.

This chain's CDR3 is CASSLLFLPDTQYF. CDR3 nucleotide sequence: TGTGCCAGCAGCCTACTGTTCCTTCCAGATACGCAGTATTTT. The chain joins TRBV5-4 to TRBJ2-3, with D unclear. The CDR3 covers 14 residues. V gave up 4 bases and J gave up 4 bases, with 13 bases separating them. CDR1 and CDR2 (germline): SGHNT, YYREEE (reference sequence).

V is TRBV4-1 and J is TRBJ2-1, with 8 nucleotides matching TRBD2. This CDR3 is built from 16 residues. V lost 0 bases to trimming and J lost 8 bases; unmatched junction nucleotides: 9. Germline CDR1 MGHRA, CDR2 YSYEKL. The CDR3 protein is CASSQEAGAYNDEQFF. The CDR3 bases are TGCGCCAGCAGCCAAGAAGCGGGGGCGTATAACGATGAGCAGTTCTTC.

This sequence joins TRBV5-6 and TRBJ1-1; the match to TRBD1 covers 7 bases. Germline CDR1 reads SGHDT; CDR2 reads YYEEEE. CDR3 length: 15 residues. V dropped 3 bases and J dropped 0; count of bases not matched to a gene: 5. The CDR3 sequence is CASSSAGQLNTEAFF. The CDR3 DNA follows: TGTGCCAGCAGCTCCGCGGGACAGCTGAACACTGAAGCTTTCTTT.

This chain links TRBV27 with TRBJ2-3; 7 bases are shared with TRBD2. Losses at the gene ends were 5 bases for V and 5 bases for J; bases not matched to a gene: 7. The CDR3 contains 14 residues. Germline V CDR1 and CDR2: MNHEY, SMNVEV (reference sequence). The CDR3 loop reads CASSQTSDQDTQYF. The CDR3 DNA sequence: TGTGCCAGCAGTCAAACTAGCGATCAAGATACGCAGTATTTT.

Here the CDR3 reads CASSYTGTRGGETQYF. The CDR3 DNA follows: TGCGCCAGCAGCTATACCGGGACACGGGGCGGGGAGACCCAGTACTTC. The V gene is TRBV5-1, the J gene TRBJ2-5, with D perhaps TRBD1 (6 bases). Trimming removed 3 bases from V and 5 bases from J, with 20 bases in between. Germline assignment: CDR1 SGHRS and CDR2 YFSETQ. The CDR3 is 16 amino acids. Variable domain in full (rest from reference TRBV5-1 and TRBJ2-5): KAGVTQTPRYLIKTRGQQVTLSCSPISGHRSVSWYQQTPGQGLQFLFEYFSETQRNKGNFPGRFSGRQFSNSRSEMNVSTLELGDSALYLCASSYTGTRGGETQYFGPGTRLLVL.

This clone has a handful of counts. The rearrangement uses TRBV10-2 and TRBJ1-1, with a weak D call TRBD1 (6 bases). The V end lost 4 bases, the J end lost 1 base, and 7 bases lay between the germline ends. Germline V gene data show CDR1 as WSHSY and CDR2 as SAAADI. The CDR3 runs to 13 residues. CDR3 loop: CASSGGPNTEAFF. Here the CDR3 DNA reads TGCGCCAGCAGTGGGGGGCCGAACACTGAAGCTTTCTTT.

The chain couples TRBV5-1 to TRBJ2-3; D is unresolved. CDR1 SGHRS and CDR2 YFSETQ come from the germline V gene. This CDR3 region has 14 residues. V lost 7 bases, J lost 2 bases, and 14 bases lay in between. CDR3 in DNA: TGCGCCAGCCATACAGAAACGAACACAGATACGCAGTATTTT. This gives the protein CASHTETNTDTQYF. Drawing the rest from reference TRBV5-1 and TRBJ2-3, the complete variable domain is KAGVTQTPRYLIKTRGQQVTLSCSPISGHRSVSWYQQTPGQGLQFLFEYFSETQRNKGNFPGRFSGRQFSNSRSEMNVSTLELGDSALYLCASHTETNTDTQYFGPGTRLTVL.

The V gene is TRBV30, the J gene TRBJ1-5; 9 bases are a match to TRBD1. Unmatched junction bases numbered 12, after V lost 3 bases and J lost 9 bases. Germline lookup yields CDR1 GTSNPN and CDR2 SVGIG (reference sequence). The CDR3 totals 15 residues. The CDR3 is CAWRTGQGGRGPQHF. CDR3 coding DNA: TGTGCCTGGAGAACGGGACAGGGTGGCCGGGGGCCCCAGCATTTT.

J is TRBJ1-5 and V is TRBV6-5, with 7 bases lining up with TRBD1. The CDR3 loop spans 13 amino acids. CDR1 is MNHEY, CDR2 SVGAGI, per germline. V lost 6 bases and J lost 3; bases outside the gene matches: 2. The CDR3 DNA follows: TGTGCCAGCAGGGGACAGTTCAATCAGCCCCAGCATTTT. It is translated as CASRGQFNQPQHF.

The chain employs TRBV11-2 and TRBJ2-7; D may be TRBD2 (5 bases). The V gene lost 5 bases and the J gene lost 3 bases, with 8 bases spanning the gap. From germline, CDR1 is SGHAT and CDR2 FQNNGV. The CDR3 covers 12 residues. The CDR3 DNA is TGTGCCAGCAGCCACCGGGACTACGAGCAGTACTTC. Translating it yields CASSHRDYEQYF.

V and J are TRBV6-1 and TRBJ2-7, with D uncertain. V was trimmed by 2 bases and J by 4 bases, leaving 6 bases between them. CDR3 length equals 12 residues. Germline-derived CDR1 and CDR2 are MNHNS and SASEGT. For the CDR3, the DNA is TGTGCCAGCAGTGAACCCAGATACGAGCAGTACTTC. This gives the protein CASSEPRYEQYF.

DNA of the CDR3: TGCGCCAGCACCGTTGACAGGGACACTGAAGCTTTCTTT. Translated, it gives CASTVDRDTEAFF. The genes are TRBV10-2 and TRBJ1-1, with 7 bases aligning to TRBD1. Germline CDR1 and CDR2: WSHSY and SAAADI. V lost 7 bases to trimming and J lost 3 bases; unmatched junction nucleotides: 5. CDR3 length equals 13 residues.

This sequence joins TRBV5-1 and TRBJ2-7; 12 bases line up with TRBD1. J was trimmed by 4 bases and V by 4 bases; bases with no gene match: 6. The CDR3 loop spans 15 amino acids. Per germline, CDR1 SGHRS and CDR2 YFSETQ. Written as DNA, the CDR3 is TGCGCCAGCAGCGGGGACAGGGGGCTTACTTACGAGCAGTACTTC. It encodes CASSGDRGLTYEQYF.

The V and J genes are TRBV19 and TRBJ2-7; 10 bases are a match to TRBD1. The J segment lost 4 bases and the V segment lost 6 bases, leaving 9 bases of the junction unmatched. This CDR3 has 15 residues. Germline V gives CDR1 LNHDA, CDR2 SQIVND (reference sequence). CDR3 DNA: TGTGCCAGTAGCCGACGACAGGGGGCCTCGTACGAGCAGTACTTC. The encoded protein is CASSRRQGASYEQYF.

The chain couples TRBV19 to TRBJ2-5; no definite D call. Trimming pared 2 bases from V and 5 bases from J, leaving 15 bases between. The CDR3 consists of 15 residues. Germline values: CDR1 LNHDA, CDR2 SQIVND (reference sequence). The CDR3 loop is CASSIMGPAAETQYF. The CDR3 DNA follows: TGTGCCAGTAGTATAATGGGCCCTGCCGCGGAGACCCAGTACTTC.

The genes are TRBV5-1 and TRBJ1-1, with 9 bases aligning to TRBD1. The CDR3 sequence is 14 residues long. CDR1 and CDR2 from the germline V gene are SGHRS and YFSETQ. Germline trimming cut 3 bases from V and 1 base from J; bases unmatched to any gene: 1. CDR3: CASSWGQGNTEAFF. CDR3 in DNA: TGCGCCAGCAGCTGGGGACAGGGGAACACTGAAGCTTTCTTT.

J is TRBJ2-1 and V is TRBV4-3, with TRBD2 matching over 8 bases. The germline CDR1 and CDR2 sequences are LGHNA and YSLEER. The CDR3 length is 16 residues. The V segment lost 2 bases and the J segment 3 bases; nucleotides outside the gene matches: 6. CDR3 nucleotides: TGCGCCAGCAGCCAAACCAGCGGGAGTTTCTACAATGAGCAGTTCTTC. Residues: CASSQTSGSFYNEQFF.

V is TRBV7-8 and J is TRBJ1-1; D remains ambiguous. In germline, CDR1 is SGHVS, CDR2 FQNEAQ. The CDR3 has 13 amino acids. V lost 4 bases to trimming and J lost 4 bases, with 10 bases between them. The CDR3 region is CASSYSLSTEAFF. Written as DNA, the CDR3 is TGTGCCAGCAGCTACAGTCTGAGCACTGAAGCTTTCTTT.

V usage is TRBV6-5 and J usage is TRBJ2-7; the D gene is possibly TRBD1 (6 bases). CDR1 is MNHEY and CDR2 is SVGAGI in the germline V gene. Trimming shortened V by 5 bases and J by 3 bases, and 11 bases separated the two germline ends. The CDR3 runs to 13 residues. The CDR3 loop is CASSTGQSYEQYF. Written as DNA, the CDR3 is TGTGCCAGCAGTACCGGACAGAGCTACGAGCAGTACTTC.